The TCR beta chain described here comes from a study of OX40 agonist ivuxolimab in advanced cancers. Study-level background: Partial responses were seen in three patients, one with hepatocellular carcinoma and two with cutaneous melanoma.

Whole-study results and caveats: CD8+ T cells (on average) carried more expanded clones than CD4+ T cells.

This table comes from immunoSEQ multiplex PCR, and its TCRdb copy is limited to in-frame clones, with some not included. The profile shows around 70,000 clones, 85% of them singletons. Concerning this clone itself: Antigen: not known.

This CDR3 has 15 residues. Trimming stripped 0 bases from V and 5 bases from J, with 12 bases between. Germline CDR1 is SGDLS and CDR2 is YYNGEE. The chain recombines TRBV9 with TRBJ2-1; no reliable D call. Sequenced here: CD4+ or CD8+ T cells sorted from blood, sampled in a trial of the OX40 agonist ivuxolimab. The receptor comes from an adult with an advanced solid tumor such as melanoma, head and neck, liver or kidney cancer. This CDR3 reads CASSVVIGTNNEQFF. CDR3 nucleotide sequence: TGTGCCAGCAGCGTAGTAATAGGAACAAACAATGAGCAGTTCTTC.